The TCR beta chain described here comes from a study of blood T cell repertoires in COVID-19. Turning to the study itself: The analysed material was cDNA or gDNA that came from T cells, B-cell-depleted T cells, or PBMCs.

The cohort comprised adults aged about 18 to 100 years residing in 20 to 30 US areas. Original processing notes: Reference gene primer amplification gave nucleated cell count estimates. Measured with immunoSEQ multiplex PCR; TCRdb has only the in-frame clones, and not every one. V, J and clone size are those of that table, while D and trimming were read from the DNA. The sample has fewer than 250,000 clones, 80% to 85% seen once; the top ten hold approximately 3%. This TCR came from a woman younger than 45 who had been exposed to COVID-19. What was sequenced was PBMCs or T cells enriched from blood (not recorded which).

The CDR3 nucleotides read TGTGCCAGCAGTTACTCGGACAGGGGTAGAGGCTACACCTTC. Amino acids: CASSYSDRGRGYTF. V and J are TRBV6-2 or TRBV6-3 and TRBJ1-2, with TRBD1 matching over 9 bases. CDR1 MNHEY and CDR2 SVGEGT come from the germline V gene. The CDR3 is 14 amino acids. The ends lost 0 bases at V and 8 bases at J; junction bases unmatched: 4.